One and the same sample provided the 15 T cell receptor beta chains below, sequenced in a study of T cell responses to AZD1222 COVID-19 vaccine. The assay was immunoSEQ multiplex PCR, and TCRdb's table has in-frame clones only and misses some. The repertoire holds 100,000 to 130,000 clones, with about 86% as singletons. The specimen comprised peripheral blood, sampled on day 0 of AZD1222 vaccination. The receptors come from an adult in good health.

This sequence joins TRBV5-8 and TRBJ1-6; 7 nucleotides match TRBD1. V lost 4 bases and J lost 7; bases outside the gene matches: 11. The CDR3 runs to 16 residues. Germline assignment: CDR1 SGHTS and CDR2 YDEGEE. CDR3 in amino acids: CASSPDREGPNSPLHF. The CDR3 DNA sequence: TGTGCCAGCAGCCCTGACAGGGAGGGGCCGAATTCACCCCTCCACTTT.

This clone was recorded once. This chain connects TRBV6-5 to TRBJ2-3, with TRBD2 matching 11 bases. The CDR3 runs to 15 residues. V gave up 6 bases and J gave up 1 base; unmatched junction bases: 3. Germline V lookup: CDR1 MNHEY, CDR2 SVGAGI. The CDR3 reads CASRLAGGRTDTQYF. The CDR3 coding sequence is TGTGCCAGCAGGCTAGCGGGGGGCCGCACAGATACGCAGTATTTT.

J is TRBJ1-2 and V is TRBV2; 9 nucleotides line up with TRBD1. Germline CDR1 reads SNHLY; CDR2 reads FYNNEI. The J segment lost 7 bases and the V segment lost 8 bases, leaving 14 bases of the junction unmatched. CDR3 length: 15 residues. CDR3 protein: CASGPTPGQGIGYTF. CDR3 nucleotides: TGTGCCAGCGGACCGACACCAGGACAGGGGATTGGCTACACCTTC.

The chain couples TRBV6-4 to TRBJ1-4; 9 bases agree with TRBD1. The germline CDR1 and CDR2 sequences are MRHNA and SNTAGT. V shed 6 bases, J shed 7 bases, and the junction held 6 bases outside the gene matches. CDR3 length: 14 residues. The CDR3 loop is CASSAGTGSEKLFF. The DNA for the CDR3 is TGTGCCAGCAGCGCCGGGACAGGGAGTGAAAAACTGTTTTTT.

This chain connects TRBV5-1 to TRBJ1-4; D may be TRBD1 (5 bases). CDR3 length: 15 amino acids. The germline CDR1 and CDR2 sequences are SGHRS and YFSETQ. The V and J ends lost 1 base and 6 bases respectively, with 13 bases between them. Here the CDR3 reads CASSLIGVMDEKLFF. CDR3 nucleotide sequence: TGCGCCAGCAGCTTGATAGGGGTCATGGATGAAAAACTGTTTTTT.

This chain links TRBV30 with TRBJ2-1, with 7 bases identical to TRBD2. Trimming at V came to 2 bases and at J to 4 bases, leaving 8 bases not matched to a gene. CDR1 and CDR2 (germline): GTSNPN, SVGIG (reference sequence). The CDR3 extends over 15 amino acids. This chain's CDR3 is CAWSRPVAGYNEQFF. DNA for the CDR3: TGTGCCTGGAGTCGGCCGGTAGCGGGTTACAATGAGCAGTTCTTC. The full variable domain, its missing parts supplied by reference TRBV30 and TRBJ2-1, is SQTIHQWPATLVQPVGSPLSLECTVEGTSNPNLYWYRQAAGRGLQLLFYSVGIGQISSEVPQNLSASRPQDRQFILSSKKLLLSDSGFYLCAWSRPVAGYNEQFFGPGTRLTVL.

The chain is built from TRBV6-2 or TRBV6-3 and TRBJ1-1; a possible D gene is TRBD1 (6 bases). This CDR3 has 12 residues. Trimming removed 4 bases from V and 10 bases from J, with 13 bases in between. CDR1 is MNHEY and CDR2 is SVGEGT in the germline V gene. DNA for the CDR3: TGTGCCAGCAGTTCCCCACAGGGTAGAGCTTTCTTT. It codes for CASSSPQGRAFF.

The chain carries TRBV6-5 and TRBJ2-1; D not certain. The ends were cut back, 6 bases at V and 2 bases at J, with 14 bases in the middle. Germline V gene data show CDR1 as MNHEY and CDR2 as SVGAGI. The CDR3 contains 15 residues. The CDR3 DNA reads TGTGCCAGCAGGCTCAGTCAGCTAACCTACAATGAGCAGTTCTTC. Protein sequence: CASRLSQLTYNEQFF.

The chain recombines TRBV20-1 with TRBJ2-1; the match to TRBD2 covers 7 bases. Looked up from germline, CDR1 is DFQATT and CDR2 is SNEGSKA (reference sequence). The junction had 9 bases not matched to a gene; V was cut back by 3 bases and J by 4 bases. The CDR3 runs 15 residues. In DNA form, the CDR3 reads TGCAGTGCTAGTGGGTGGGGGGGTGTATACAATGAGCAGTTCTTC. Encoded protein: CSASGWGGVYNEQFF.

V usage is TRBV28 and J usage is TRBJ2-1, with TRBD2 identical over 7 bases. The CDR3 length is 16 residues. With 4 bases clipped from V and 4 bases from J, the junction kept 10 bases outside the gene matches. CDR1 MDHEN and CDR2 SYDVKM come from the germline V gene. DNA for the CDR3: TGTGCCAGCAGTTCCCCCGGTAGCGGGCAGTACAATGAGCAGTTCTTC. Translated, it gives CASSSPGSGQYNEQFF.

This clone appeared a few times. The CDR3: CASTMTAYGYTF. The CDR3 nucleotides are TGTGCCAGCACCATGACGGCCTATGGCTACACCTTC. The chain combines TRBV7-2 with TRBJ1-2; D gene uncertain. Germline values: CDR1 SGHTA, CDR2 FQGNSA. The CDR3 has 12 residues. Trimming took 7 bases from V and 4 from J, leaving 10 bases between them.

This chain connects TRBV5-6 to TRBJ1-1; possibly TRBD1 for D (5 bases). Germline assignment: CDR1 SGHDT and CDR2 YYEEEE. V dropped 2 bases and J dropped 3 bases, with 23 bases sitting between them. The CDR3 has 18 residues. CDR3 protein: CASSLDPLSGAPYTEAFF. DNA for the CDR3: TGTGCCAGCAGCTTAGACCCACTCAGTGGGGCGCCGTACACTGAAGCTTTCTTT. The variable domain in full, completed from reference TRBV5-6 and TRBJ1-1, reads DAGVTQSPTHLIKTRGQQVTLRCSPKSGHDTVSWYQQALGQGPQFIFQYYEEEERQRGNFPDRFSGHQFPNYSSELNVNALLLGDSALYLCASSLDPLSGAPYTEAFFGQGTRLTVV.

This chain connects TRBV7-9 to TRBJ1-5, with D hard to call. Germline V CDR1 and CDR2: SEHNR, FQNEAQ (reference sequence). This CDR3 spans 16 amino acids. Trimming removed 5 bases from V and 0 bases from J, with 14 bases in between. The CDR3 here is CASSQGPSFSNQPQHF. For the CDR3, the DNA is TGTGCCAGCAGCCAAGGGCCCTCTTTTAGCAATCAGCCCCAGCATTTT.

The rearrangement links TRBV3-1 (or the pseudogene TRBV3-2) to TRBJ1-6; 9 bases match TRBD1. Trimming at V came to 0 bases and at J to 9 bases, leaving 3 bases not matched to a gene. The germline gives CDR1 LGHDT, CDR2 YNNKEL (reference sequence). The CDR3 is made up of 15 amino acids. The DNA for the CDR3 is TGTGCCAGCAGCCAAGAAACAGGGGGCGGTTCACCCCTCCACTTT. Residues: CASSQETGGGSPLHF.

The chain recombines TRBV6-6 with TRBJ1-2, with TRBD1 matching over 9 bases. Germline V gene sequence: CDR1 MNHNY, CDR2 SVGAGI (reference sequence). With V trimmed by 5 bases and J by 5 bases, 15 bases remained unmatched. The CDR3 is 17 amino acids. The CDR3 region is CASSPNYQQGARYGYTF. In DNA, the CDR3 is TGTGCCAGCAGTCCAAACTACCAACAGGGGGCGAGATATGGCTACACCTTC.